The rows below give T cell receptor beta chains drawn from one sample of a study of regulatory T cells in long-lasting Graves disease. TCRdb recomputed calls from the multiplex PCR reads with MiXCR, one row per CDR3 protein. The repertoire has 250,000 or so distinct CDR3 sequences, around 20% of them found once; the top ten carry roughly 14%. The sequences come from peripheral blood mononuclear cells (PBMCs), collected at new diagnosis, from a patient treated with antithyroid drugs. Receptors were obtained from a female donor with Graves disease. The CDR3 runs from the conserved cysteine through the conserved F or W. D genes are given only for firm matches. The size entry is marked missing in some rows and otherwise reads once, few, many or a size class.

d_gene: NA; abundance: many; v_gene: TRBV12-3/TRBV12-4; j_gene: TRBJ1-2; CDR3nt: TGTGCCAGCAGTTTAGGAAGAAACTATGGCTACACCTTC; CDR3aa: CASSLGRNYGYTF
d_gene: NA; abundance: few; v_gene: TRBV4-3; j_gene: TRBJ1-2; CDR3nt: TGCGCCAGCAGCCAAGAGAGGGGGGCGCAAGGCTACACCTTC; CDR3aa: CASSQERGAQGYTF
d_gene: NA; abundance: NA; v_gene: TRBV7-9; j_gene: TRBJ1-2; CDR3nt: TGTGCCAGCAGCTTTGGGGGCTATGGCTACACCTTC; CDR3aa: CASSFGGYGYTF
d_gene: NA; abundance: few; v_gene: TRBV14; j_gene: TRBJ1-2; CDR3nt: TGTGCCAGCAGCCCGAGGGCGTGGGCCTTCTATGGCTACACCTTC; CDR3aa: CASSPRAWAFYGYTF
d_gene: NA; abundance: NA; v_gene: TRBV27; j_gene: TRBJ2-7; CDR3nt: TGTGCCAGCAAAATGGAGGAGAGCTCCTACGAGCAGTACTTC; CDR3aa: CASKMEESSYEQYF
d_gene: TRBD1; abundance: many; v_gene: TRBV5-1; j_gene: TRBJ2-3; CDR3nt: TGTGCCAGCAGCCCCGGGACAGGGGGCACAGATACGCAGTATTTT; CDR3aa: CASSPGTGGTDTQYF
d_gene: TRBD1; abundance: few; v_gene: TRBV2; j_gene: TRBJ2-5; CDR3nt: TGTGCCAGCAGTGACACAGGGGGCGCCCCGGAGACCCAGTACTTC; CDR3aa: CASSDTGGAPETQYF
d_gene: NA; abundance: many; v_gene: TRBV18; j_gene: TRBJ1-5; CDR3nt: TGTGCCAGCTCATTCAGGGAGACCAATCAGCCCCAGCATTTT; CDR3aa: CASSFRETNQPQHF
d_gene: NA; abundance: NA; v_gene: TRBV9; j_gene: TRBJ1-2; CDR3nt: TGTGCCAGCAGCGGACTCTATGGCTACACCTTC; CDR3aa: CASSGLYGYTF
d_gene: NA; abundance: many; v_gene: TRBV7-9; j_gene: TRBJ1-3; CDR3nt: TGTGCCAGCAGCCCCCTGATCCGGCAGTCTGGAAACACCATATATTTT; CDR3aa: CASSPLIRQSGNTIYF
d_gene: TRBD2; abundance: many; v_gene: TRBV20-1; j_gene: TRBJ2-5; CDR3nt: TGCAGTGCTCGACGAGCAACTAGCGGGAGGGCCGGAGAGACCCAGTACTTC; CDR3aa: CSARRATSGRAGETQYF
d_gene: NA; abundance: many; v_gene: TRBV12-3/TRBV12-4; j_gene: TRBJ2-3; CDR3nt: TGTGCCAGCAGTTTAGAAGGGGGAGCGAATACGCAGTATTTT; CDR3aa: CASSLEGGANTQYF